This TCR beta chain was documented in a study of blood T cell repertoires in COVID-19. The overall study: Acute and convalescent COVID-19 samples came from the United States, Italy and Spain. PBMCs, B-cell-depleted T cells, or T cells were the source of the cDNA or gDNA that made up the material.

Using immunoSEQ multiplex PCR, the repertoire was profiled, and TCRdb retains in-frame clones only, with some absent. Of approximately 110,000 clones listed, approximately 81% are singletons. CDR1 is SGHNT and CDR2 is YYREEE in the germline V gene (reference sequence). With 2 bases removed from V and 4 bases from J, the gap between germline ends came to 13 bases. The CDR3 extends over 15 amino acids. The sample was peripheral blood. This TCR came from a man aged 40-49 years with acute or convalescent COVID-19. The rearrangement links TRBV5-4 to TRBJ2-1, with a possible D match to TRBD1 (5 bases). CDR3: CASSLSGQFYNEQFF. The DNA for the CDR3 is TGTGCCAGCAGCTTATCAGGGCAATTTTACAATGAGCAGTTCTTC.